This paragraph reports one T cell receptor beta chain. The antigen remains undetermined. This specimen belongs to a study of T cell responses to AZD1222 COVID-19 vaccine. Regarding the study as a whole: At baseline, just six or seven AZD1222 recipients tested seropositive. Clonal diversity was possibly underestimated, and white British individuals and females predominated among donors.

The repertoire was sequenced with immunoSEQ multiplex PCR; TCRdb's copy has only in-frame clones and lacks some. The data contain under 140,000 clones, less than 90% of them singletons. This CDR3 has 18 amino acids. The V end was cut by 3 bases, the J end by 4 bases, with 22 bases between. CDR1 and CDR2 from the germline V gene are MNHNS and SASEGT. The chain couples TRBV6-1 to TRBJ2-1; D perhaps matches TRBD1 (7 bases). This clonotype was sampled from an adult in good health. Here the sequenced sample was peripheral blood, taken on day 0 of AZD1222 vaccination. The CDR3 DNA reads TGTGCCAGCAGTGAGGGAGGTTCAATCTCAGGGGGATACAATGAGCAGTTCTTC. This translates into CASSEGGSISGGYNEQFF.